This T cell receptor beta chain originates from a study of CD8 T cells in ankylosing spondylitis. The study's findings and limits: Before this, some motif variants had been reported in reactive arthritis synovial fluid and blood. A motif in TCR beta, a set of 8 or 9 highly homologous variants, appeared characteristic of ankylosing spondylitis blood.

Quantitative barcoded 5'-RACE was used to prepare TCR beta libraries. TCRdb used MiXCR to reprocess the 5' RACE reads, holding one entry per CDR3 protein. The sample yields 50,000 or so distinct CDR3 sequences, about 7% seen once. This clonotype came up many times. Its specificity is not known. This CDR3 contains 14 residues. CDR1 and CDR2 from the germline V gene are MDHEN and SYDVKM. Losses at the gene ends were 3 bases for V and 5 bases for J; bases not matched to a gene: 4. Sequenced input: blood, either unsorted or a sorted T cell fraction (not recorded which). The TCR comes from a female donor with ankylosing spondylitis or in good health (not recorded which). The chain is built from TRBV28 and TRBJ1-5, with 7 bases that match TRBD1. This chain's CDR3 is CASSFRGTDQPQHF. DNA for the CDR3: TGTGCCAGCAGTTTCAGGGGGACGGATCAGCCCCAGCATTTT.